These T cell receptor beta chains were read from a single sample in a study of blood T cell repertoires in COVID-19. Sequenced by immunoSEQ multiplex PCR; TCRdb stores in-frame clones only, minus some. The table has 190,000 or so clones, around 87% seen once. The material sequenced was peripheral blood. The source is a woman in her late teens or twenties who had recovered from COVID-19. The CDR3 runs from the conserved cysteine through the conserved F or W. D genes are given only for firm matches. A row's size may be missing; if present it is once, few, many or a size class.

TRBJ2-1 | NA | TRBV9 | TRBD2 | 15 | CASSASGRLYNEQFF | TGTGCCAGCAGCGCTAGCGGGAGGTTGTACAATGAGCAGTTCTTC
TRBJ2-3 | NA | TRBV6-5 | TRBD2 | 14 | CASSYGSTAGGQYF | TGTGCCAGCAGTTACGGCTCCACTGCGGGGGGGCAGTATTTT
TRBJ1-4 | NA | TRBV3-1/TRBV3-2 | NA | 14 | CASSHDMLGEKLFF | TGTGCCAGCAGCCACGACATGCTGGGTGAAAAACTGTTTTTT
TRBJ2-3 | NA | TRBV5-1 | NA | 15 | CASKQGVLFPDTQYF | TGCGCCAGCAAACAGGGTGTATTGTTTCCAGATACGCAGTATTTT
TRBJ1-3 | NA | TRBV7-9 | NA | 16 | CASSPRGGQTSHTIYF | TGTGCCAGCAGCCCTAGGGGGGGGCAGACTTCACACACCATATATTTT
TRBJ1-1 | NA | TRBV7-3 | TRBD1 | 12 | CASSQGGGEAFF | TGTGCCAGCAGCCAAGGGGGCGGTGAAGCTTTCTTT
TRBJ1-6 | NA | TRBV19 | NA | 14 | CASNSGVENSPLHF | TGTGCCAGTAACTCAGGGGTGGAGAATTCACCCCTCCACTTT
TRBJ1-2 | NA | TRBV5-5 | TRBD1 | 16 | CASSRGLRGQNYGYTF | TGTGCCAGCAGTCGCGGACTAAGGGGGCAGAACTATGGCTACACCTTC
TRBJ2-3 | NA | TRBV7-8 | TRBD1 | 17 | CASSSPGGRGRRDTQYF | TGTGCCAGCAGCTCCCCCGGGGGCAGGGGGCGCAGGGATACGCAGTATTTT
TRBJ1-2 | once | TRBV12-5 | NA | 14 | CASGPWTANYGYTF | TGTGCTAGTGGTCCATGGACAGCGAACTATGGCTACACCTTC
TRBJ1-1 | NA | TRBV4-1 | NA | 18 | CASSQDRAGARINTEAFF | TGCGCCAGCAGCCAAGATCGGGCAGGGGCGAGGATTAACACTGAAGCTTTCTTT
TRBJ2-1 | NA | TRBV5-6 | NA | 16 | CASSLGVGSAYNEQFF | TGTGCCAGCAGCTTGGGGGTGGGTAGCGCCTACAATGAGCAGTTCTTC
TRBJ1-4 | NA | TRBV27 | NA | 15 | CASSPRGDRNEKLFF | TGTGCCAGCAGTCCACGGGGGGATCGTAATGAAAAACTGTTTTTT
TRBJ1-2 | NA | TRBV25-1 | NA | 11 | CASSGQQGYTF | TGTGCCAGCAGTGGACAGCAAGGCTACACCTTC
TRBJ2-1 | NA | TRBV18 | TRBD1 | 16 | CASSPTGQGTYNEQFF | TGTGCCAGCTCACCAACGGGACAGGGGACCTACAATGAGCAGTTCTTC
TRBJ2-3 | NA | TRBV9 | NA | 17 | CASSVDPPTVSTDTQYF | TGTGCCAGCAGCGTAGACCCCCCAACGGTTAGCACAGATACGCAGTATTTT
TRBJ1-2 | NA | TRBV4-2 | NA | 14 | CASSPGGGYYGYTF | TGTGCCAGCAGCCCGGGGGGGGGCTACTATGGCTACACCTTC
TRBJ2-3 | NA | TRBV5-1 | TRBD2 | 18 | CASSSSGTSGSGTDTQYF | TGCGCCAGCAGCTCCTCCGGGACTAGCGGGAGCGGCACAGATACGCAGTATTTT
TRBJ1-4 | NA | TRBV6-5 | NA | 16 | CASSFLYTTTNEKLFF | TGTGCCAGCAGTTTCCTGTACACTACAACTAATGAAAAACTGTTTTTT
TRBJ1-5 | few | TRBV2 | TRBD1 | 21 | CASSRRGLGTGGRVGNQPQHF | TGTGCCAGCAGTCGACGGGGCCTCGGGACAGGGGGCAGGGTGGGCAATCAGCCCCAGCATTTT
TRBJ2-5 | NA | TRBV7-2 | NA | 14 | CASSLTDVWETQYF | TGTGCCAGCAGTCTGACAGACGTGTGGGAGACCCAGTACTTC
TRBJ1-2 | NA | TRBV6-5 | NA | 14 | CASRPGGRGYGYTF | TGTGCCAGCAGACCTGGTGGCAGGGGCTATGGCTACACCTTC
TRBJ2-2 | NA | TRBV3-1/TRBV3-2 | NA | 14 | CASRTATGTGELFF | TGTGCCAGCAGGACCGCGACGGGCACCGGGGAGCTGTTTTTT
TRBJ2-7 | NA | TRBV6-5 | NA | 15 | CASSYSRTDSYEQYF | TGTGCCAGCAGTTACTCCAGAACCGACTCCTACGAGCAGTACTTC
TRBJ1-6 | NA | TRBV7-9 | NA | 13 | CASSLEGPGPLHF | TGTGCCAGCAGCTTAGAAGGCCCGGGACCCCTCCACTTT
TRBJ1-2 | NA | TRBV6-4 | TRBD1 | 14 | CASSDGQGGDGYTF | TGTGCCAGCAGTGACGGACAGGGCGGGGATGGCTACACCTTC
TRBJ1-1 | medium-sized | TRBV6-4 | NA | 14 | CASRRQALNTEAFF | TGTGCCAGCAGGCGCCAGGCTTTGAACACTGAAGCTTTCTTT
TRBJ1-1 | many | TRBV14 | NA | 15 | CASSQIGGGGTEAFF | TGTGCCAGCAGCCAGATCGGGGGAGGTGGGACTGAAGCTTTCTTT
TRBJ2-3 | NA | TRBV7-2 | NA | 14 | CASRLTIFSDTQYF | TGTGCCAGCAGGTTGACTATTTTTTCAGATACGCAGTATTTT
TRBJ1-2 | NA | TRBV5-5 | TRBD1 | 16 | CASSLGQGYTNYGYTF | TGTGCCAGCAGCTTGGGACAGGGGTACACTAACTATGGCTACACCTTC
TRBJ1-5 | NA | TRBV3-1/TRBV3-2 | NA | 16 | CASSQGGANRNQPQHF | TGTGCCAGCAGCCAAGGTGGGGCCAACAGAAATCAGCCCCAGCATTTT